This T cell receptor beta chain was observed in a study of blood T cell repertoires in COVID-19. Sequencing used immunoSEQ multiplex PCR; TCRdb keeps in-frame clones, though not all of them. Altogether about 140,000 clones are present, approximately 85% being singletons, with the ten largest covering 3.4%. The V end was cut by 3 bases, the J end by 0 bases, with 21 bases between. Germline CDR1 and CDR2: GTSNPN and SVGIG (reference sequence). CDR3 length: 17 residues. This clonotype originated in a woman aged 50 to 60 with acute COVID-19. The sequencing sample was made of PBMCs or T cells enriched from blood (not recorded which). The chain recombines TRBV30 with TRBJ2-7; maybe TRBD2 (7 bases). This CDR3 reads CAWSETWTAGASYEQYF. CDR3 coding DNA: TGTGCCTGGAGCGAAACTTGGACGGCGGGGGCCTCCTACGAGCAGTACTTC.